This TCR beta chain was captured by sequencing in a study of CD8 T cells in ankylosing spondylitis. Study observations and caveats: Disease-linked clones reportedly concentrated significantly in matched ankylosing spondylitis synovial fluid. Past research had described some motif variants in reactive arthritis synovial fluid and blood. Characteristic, it appeared, of ankylosing spondylitis blood was a TCR beta motif of about eight highly homologous variants. Disease-linked clones bore a CD8+ phenotype, appearing relatively rarely in peripheral blood.

Preparation of TCR beta libraries was done by quantitative 5'-RACE with molecular barcodes. Using its own MiXCR run on the 5' RACE reads, TCRdb lists one record per CDR3 protein. The repertoire holds fewer than 550,000 distinct CDR3 sequences, approximately 5% seen once, with around 3.5% in the top ten. This clonotype was picked up a small number of times. Its target is not known. V trimming: 3 bases; J trimming: 4 bases; junction bases outside the gene matches: 2. Germline lookup yields CDR1 MDHEN and CDR2 SYDVKM. The CDR3 is made up of 15 amino acids. The chain is built from TRBV28 and TRBJ1-6; 8 bases agree with TRBD1. The TCR comes from a male donor with ankylosing spondylitis. The sample comprised blood, either unsorted or a sorted T cell fraction (not recorded which). CDR3 nucleotide sequence: TGTGCCAGCAGTTTGGGGGACAGGTATAATTCACCCCTCCACTTT. This translates into CASSLGDRYNSPLHF.